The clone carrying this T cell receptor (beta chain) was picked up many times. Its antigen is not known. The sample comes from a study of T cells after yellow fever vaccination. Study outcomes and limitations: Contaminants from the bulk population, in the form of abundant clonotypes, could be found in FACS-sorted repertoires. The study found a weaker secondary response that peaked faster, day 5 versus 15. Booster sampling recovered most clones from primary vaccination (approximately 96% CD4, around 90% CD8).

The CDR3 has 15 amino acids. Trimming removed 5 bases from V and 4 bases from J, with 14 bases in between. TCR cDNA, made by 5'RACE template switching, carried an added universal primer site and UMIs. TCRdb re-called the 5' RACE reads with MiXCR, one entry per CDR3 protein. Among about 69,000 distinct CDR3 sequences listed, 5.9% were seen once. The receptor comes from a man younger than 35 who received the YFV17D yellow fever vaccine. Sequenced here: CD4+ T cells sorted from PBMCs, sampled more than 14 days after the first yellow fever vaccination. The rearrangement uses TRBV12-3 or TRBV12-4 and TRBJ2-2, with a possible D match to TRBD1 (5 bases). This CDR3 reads CASSASIGVTGELFF. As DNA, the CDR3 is TGTGCCAGCAGTGCCTCGATAGGGGTCACCGGGGAGCTGTTTTTT.